These 8 T cell receptor beta chains originate from one sample sequenced in a study of shared T cell receptors in the human thymus. Only in-frame clones appear in the TCRdb table, and some are missing; sequencing was by immunoSEQ multiplex PCR. Among 550,000 to 800,000 clones listed, 70% to 90% were seen once. The same data also contributed to another study, on human thymus T cells.

What was sequenced was thymocytes. These receptor sequences come from a girl under two years old with a congenital heart defect.

The gene calls are TRBV4-1 and TRBJ1-1, with D uncertain. V was trimmed by 1 base and J by 4 bases, leaving 13 bases between them. CDR3 size: 15 residues. Germline V lookup: CDR1 MGHRA, CDR2 YSYEKL. The DNA of the CDR3 is TGCGCCAGCAGCCAAGTCCAGGCGAGCCCCACTGAAGCTTTCTTT. Amino acids: CASSQVQASPTEAFF.

The chain links TRBV28 to TRBJ1-2, with 8 nucleotides matching TRBD1. V shed 5 bases, J shed 3 bases, and the junction held 17 bases outside the gene matches. The CDR3 is 18 amino acids. Looked up from germline, CDR1 is MDHEN and CDR2 is SYDVKM. The CDR3 loop is CASSTPPQGVRFDYGYTF. CDR3 in DNA: TGTGCCAGCAGTACCCCCCCACAGGGGGTTCGATTTGACTATGGCTACACCTTC.

The chain is built from TRBV29-1 and TRBJ1-2; D may be TRBD1 (6 bases). In germline, CDR1 is SQVTM, CDR2 ANQGSEA. Deletions cut 3 bases from V and 4 bases from J, with 15 bases between. The CDR3 runs 14 residues. The chain's CDR3 is CSVDHQQGSYGYTF. The CDR3 DNA sequence: TGCAGCGTTGACCACCAACAGGGAAGCTATGGCTACACCTTC.

The chain carries TRBV6-5 and TRBJ1-1; D is possibly TRBD1 (6 bases). CDR3 length equals 16 residues. Germline CDR1 is MNHEY and CDR2 is SVGAGI. V was pared by 4 bases and J by 4 bases, with 19 bases between. CDR3 DNA: TGTGCCAGCAGTTTCGGGCAGGGGCCGGGTGCCACTGAAGCTTTCTTT. Protein: CASSFGQGPGATEAFF.

V usage is TRBV28 and J usage is TRBJ1-2; 11 nucleotides align to TRBD1. Germline loops: CDR1 MDHEN, CDR2 SYDVKM. J was trimmed by 4 bases and V by 2 bases; bases with no gene match: 12. The CDR3 is 18 amino acids. CDR3 in DNA: TGTGCCAGCAGTTTAAAGGCCGGACAGGGGGCTAGAAGCTATGGCTACACCTTC. As protein: CASSLKAGQGARSYGYTF.

V is TRBV28 and J is TRBJ1-5; 10 nucleotides match TRBD1. Per the germline V gene, CDR1 is MDHEN and CDR2 is SYDVKM. The CDR3 consists of 21 residues. Trimming at V came to 5 bases and at J to 4 bases, leaving 23 bases not matched to a gene. The CDR3 here is CASSTGTGVLPAIAVNQPQHF. The CDR3 DNA follows: TGTGCCAGCAGTACCGGGACAGGGGTTTTACCCGCGATCGCGGTAAATCAGCCCCAGCATTTT.

This chain connects TRBV11-3 to TRBJ2-1; D might be TRBD2 (5 bases). The CDR3 has 12 residues. Trimming took off 1 base at V and 9 bases at J, with 7 bases between the two ends. CDR1 is SGHNT and CDR2 is YENEEA in the germline V gene. CDR3: CASSLGESEQFF. The CDR3 nucleotides read TGTGCCAGCAGCTTAGGGGAGTCTGAGCAGTTCTTC.

This chain links TRBV5-1 with TRBJ1-4; TRBD1 matches at 9 bases. Trimming removed 0 bases from V and 0 bases from J; junction bases left unmatched: 0. There are 16 residues in the CDR3. Germline V gene lookup returns CDR1 SGHRS and CDR2 YFSETQ. The CDR3 DNA sequence: TGCGCCAGCAGCTTGGGGACAGGGGCAACTAATGAAAAACTGTTTTTT. Its translation is CASSLGTGATNEKLFF.